These 30 T cell receptor beta chains were sequenced from one sample in a study of T cells after yellow fever vaccination. TCRdb processed the 5' RACE reads anew with MiXCR; each CDR3 protein has one entry. The sample has about 74,000 distinct CDR3 sequences; roughly 7.4% are singletons. The material was CD8+ T cells sorted from PBMCs, obtained about 5 days after the first yellow fever vaccination. The receptors were gathered from a man aged 18 to 29 who received the YFV17D yellow fever vaccine.

The chain couples TRBV11-2 to TRBJ2-3; 7 nucleotides match TRBD1. V trimming: 1 base; J trimming: 5 bases; junction bases outside the gene matches: 9. In germline, CDR1 is SGHAT, CDR2 FQNNGV. CDR3 length equals 16 residues. The CDR3 sequence is CASSLVGTAIIDTQYF. The CDR3 nucleotides read TGTGCCAGCAGCTTAGTCGGGACAGCTATCATAGATACGCAGTATTTT. Complete variable domain (other parts from reference TRBV11-2 and TRBJ2-3): EAGVAQSPRYKIIEKRQSVAFWCNPISGHATLYWYQQILGQGPKLLIQFQNNGVVDDSQLPKDRFSAERLKGVDSTLKIQPAKLEDSAVYLCASSLVGTAIIDTQYFGPGTRLTVL.

This clonotype has just a few counts. The chain recombines TRBV11-2 with TRBJ2-5; TRBD1 might be the D (6 bases). Germline lookup yields CDR1 SGHAT and CDR2 FQNNGV. This CDR3 has 13 residues. Trimming removed 5 bases from V and 3 bases from J, with 10 bases in between. The CDR3 coding sequence is TGTGCCAGCAGCCCGAGGACAGAAGAGACCCAGTACTTC. This gives the protein CASSPRTEETQYF.

The chain combines TRBV24-1 with TRBJ2-1; D is perhaps TRBD1 (6 bases). The CDR3 consists of 16 residues. Germline V gives CDR1 KGHDR, CDR2 SFDVKD. The V end was cut by 4 bases, the J end by 2 bases, with 14 bases between. The CDR3 DNA reads TGTGCCACCAGTGAAGCCGAGACAGGCCCCTACAATGAGCAGTTCTTC. Amino acids: CATSEAETGPYNEQFF.

There are many counts of this clonotype. J is TRBJ2-7 and V is TRBV7-9; 9 bases are shared with TRBD2. V lost 7 bases to trimming and J lost 2 bases; unmatched junction nucleotides: 6. Germline V gene data show CDR1 as SEHNR and CDR2 as FQNEAQ (reference sequence). The CDR3 runs 14 residues. The CDR3 reads CASKERGETYEQYF. The CDR3 bases are TGTGCCAGCAAGGAGCGGGGGGAAACCTACGAGCAGTACTTC.

This clonotype was observed many times. CDR3 coding DNA: TGCAGTGCTAGAGATCCGGGACTGGAGATAACAGATACGCAGTATTTT. Translation gives CSARDPGLEITDTQYF. The J gene is TRBJ2-3, the V gene TRBV20-1; tentative D call: TRBD2 (6 bases). The CDR3 extends over 16 amino acids. Trimming stripped 0 bases from V and 3 bases from J, with 16 bases between. Germline V gives CDR1 DFQATT, CDR2 SNEGSKA (reference sequence).

The chain recombines TRBV7-9 with TRBJ2-7; D unresolved. CDR1 SEHNR and CDR2 FQNEAQ come from the germline V gene (reference sequence). CDR3 size: 13 residues. V lost 3 bases and J lost 2, with 8 bases in between. The CDR3 sequence: CASSLSTTYEQYV. Written as DNA, the CDR3 is TGTGCCAGCAGCTTGAGCACTACCTACGAGCAGTACGTC.

For this clonotype: Since a much larger clone is just one base distant, this may be a read error. The chain carries TRBV30 and TRBJ2-1; D is perhaps TRBD1 (6 bases). The germline V gene has CDR1 GTSNPN and CDR2 SVGIG (reference sequence). The CDR3 is 16 amino acids. The CDR3 sequence: CASSPDPGAGDNAQFF. For the CDR3, the DNA is TGTGCCAGCAGCCCAGACCCAGGGGCAGGAGATAATGCGCAGTTCTTC. Combining the CDR3 with reference TRBV30 and TRBJ2-1 gives the whole variable domain SQTIHQWPATLVQPVGSPLSLECTVEGTSNPNLYWYRQAAGRGLQLLFYSVGIGQISSEVPQNLSASRPQDRQFILSSKKLLLSDSGFYLCASSPDPGAGDNAQFFGPGTRLTVL.

Only a few counts were recorded for this clonotype. The J gene is TRBJ2-2, the V gene TRBV12-3 or TRBV12-4; D might be TRBD1 (5 bases). This CDR3 has 12 amino acids. The ends were cut back, 11 bases at V and 5 bases at J, with 12 bases in the middle. Here the CDR3 reads CALGKGTGELFF. The CDR3 DNA reads as TGTGCCCTGGGAAAGGGGACCGGGGAGCTGTTTTTT.

The rearrangement uses TRBV24-1 and TRBJ2-1; D ambiguous. Trimming left V 1 base short and J 6 bases short, with 9 bases between. The CDR3 extends over 14 amino acids. Germline V gene sequence: CDR1 KGHDR, CDR2 SFDVKD. CDR3 protein: CATSDFNSPNEQFF. CDR3 DNA: TGTGCCACCAGTGATTTTAACAGTCCCAATGAGCAGTTCTTC.

The V and J genes are TRBV5-1 and TRBJ2-5; perhaps TRBD2 as D (7 bases). The germline V gene has CDR1 SGHRS and CDR2 YFSETQ. Trimming left V 4 bases short and J 1 base short, with 14 bases between. The CDR3 spans 15 residues. CDR3 amino acids: CASSPLGGAQETQYF. As DNA, the CDR3 is TGCGCCAGCAGCCCTTTGGGGGGGGCCCAAGAGACCCAGTACTTC.

This clonotype was recorded a few times. The chain employs TRBV20-1 and TRBJ2-1; D remains ambiguous. V lost 0 bases and J lost 6, with 9 bases in between. The CDR3 is made up of 13 amino acids. Germline CDR1 DFQATT, CDR2 SNEGSKA (reference sequence). This chain's CDR3 is CSARDIGSNEQFF. CDR3 DNA: TGCAGTGCTAGAGATATTGGGTCCAATGAGCAGTTCTTC.

The chain is built from TRBV12-3 or TRBV12-4 and TRBJ2-5, with D unresolved. The ends were cut back, 2 bases at V and 9 bases at J, with 13 bases in the middle. The CDR3 is made up of 13 amino acids. CDR3 bases: TGTGCCAGCAGTTTAACGCCGGGCCCGGCCCAGTACTTC. Its protein is CASSLTPGPAQYF.

This clonotype was seen a handful of times. This chain links TRBV7-3 with TRBJ2-5; 7 bases map to TRBD1. J gave up 3 bases and V 4 bases, and 8 bases lay outside the gene matches. The CDR3 loop spans 15 amino acids. Germline values: CDR1 SGHTA, CDR2 FQGTGA. CDR3: CASSSLGQVEETQYF. In nucleotides, the CDR3 is TGTGCCAGCAGCTCCCTCGGACAGGTAGAAGAGACCCAGTACTTC. Full variable domain (rest looked up from reference TRBV7-3 and TRBJ2-5): GAGVSQTPSNKVTEKGKYVELRCDPISGHTALYWYRQSLGQGPEFLIYFQGTGAADDSGLPNDRFFAVRPEGSVSTLKIQRTERGDSAVYLCASSSLGQVEETQYFGPGTRLLVL.

This clonotype was found a few times. V is TRBV2 and J is TRBJ1-6, with unresolved D. The CDR3 spans 12 residues. V dropped 11 bases and J dropped 6 bases, with 11 bases sitting between them. Germline V gene data show CDR1 as SNHLY and CDR2 as FYNNEI. The CDR3 is CAGRGVNSPLHF. In nucleotides, the CDR3 is TGTGCCGGTCGCGGGGTTAATTCACCCCTCCACTTT. The complete variable domain, with remaining parts taken from reference TRBV2 and TRBJ1-6, reads EPEVTQTPSHQVTQMGQEVILRCVPISNHLYFYWYRQILGQKVEFLVSFYNNEISEKSEIFDDQFSVERPDGSNFTLKIRSTKLEDSAMYFCAGRGVNSPLHFGNGTRLTVT.

The chain employs TRBV5-6 and TRBJ2-1; 10 bases map to TRBD1. The V gene's germline CDR1 is SGHDT and CDR2 YYEEEE. The CDR3 extends over 16 amino acids. V lost 4 bases to trimming and J lost 4 bases; unmatched junction nucleotides: 8. This CDR3 reads CASSPLRDRGYNEQFF. CDR3 nucleotides: TGTGCCAGCAGCCCACTCCGGGACAGGGGATACAATGAGCAGTTCTTC. Based on the CDR3 plus reference TRBV5-6 and TRBJ2-1, the full variable domain is DAGVTQSPTHLIKTRGQQVTLRCSPKSGHDTVSWYQQALGQGPQFIFQYYEEEERQRGNFPDRFSGHQFPNYSSELNVNALLLGDSALYLCASSPLRDRGYNEQFFGPGTRLTVL.

This clonotype was counted only a few times. The V call is TRBV11-1, the J call TRBJ1-1; D not certain. This CDR3 has 16 residues. Germline loops: CDR1 SGHAT, CDR2 FQDESV (reference sequence). Trimming took off 4 bases at V and 0 bases at J, with 15 bases between the two ends. The CDR3 is CASSSIYSHMNTEAFF. In nucleotides, the CDR3 is TGTGCCAGCAGCTCTATATACAGTCACATGAACACTGAAGCTTTCTTT.

About this clonotype itself: This may arise from a read error, as a much more abundant clone is one base away. The chain employs TRBV28 and TRBJ1-5, with 8 bases fitting TRBD1. This CDR3 comprises 14 residues. Looked up from germline, CDR1 is MDHEN and CDR2 is SYDVKM. This chain's CDR3 is CASREDRANQHQHF. DNA of the CDR3: TGTGCCAGCAGGGAGGACAGGGCCAATCAGCACCAGCATTTT. Supplemented by reference TRBV28 and TRBJ1-5, the full variable domain reads DVKVTQSSRYLVKRTGEKVFLECVQDMDHENMFWYRQDPGLGLRLIYFSYDVKMKEKGDIPEGYSVSREKKERFSLILESASTNQTSMYLCASREDRANQHQHFGDGTRLSIL.

V and J are TRBV6-1 and TRBJ2-7; D might be TRBD2 (6 bases). This CDR3 spans 15 amino acids. V gave up 8 bases and J gave up 3 bases, with 20 bases separating them. Germline CDR1 is MNHNS and CDR2 is SASEGT. The CDR3 loop reads CASFPAGFPVYEQYF. Here the CDR3 DNA reads TGTGCCAGCTTCCCTGCGGGGTTCCCAGTCTACGAGCAGTACTTC.

This clonotype was observed at least ten times. The rearrangement joins TRBV29-1 to TRBJ1-1; no clear D gene. Trimming stripped 1 base from V and 7 bases from J, with 10 bases between. Looked up from germline, CDR1 is SQVTM and CDR2 is ANQGSEA. CDR3 size: 12 residues. The CDR3 protein is CSVEVRAIEAFF. CDR3 nucleotides: TGCAGCGTTGAAGTTAGGGCAATTGAAGCTTTCTTT.

On this clonotype itself: A read error is possible here, since a much larger clone lies one base away. CDR3 sequence (DNA): TGTGCCAGGAGCCCGGACAGCGCTCGATCGAACACTGAAGCTTTCTTT. The encoded protein is CARSPDSARSNTEAFF. V and J are TRBV5-6 and TRBJ1-1, with D possibly TRBD1 on 6 matching bases. Trimming removed 8 bases from V and 1 base from J, with 21 bases in between. Germline V gives CDR1 SGHDT, CDR2 YYEEEE. The CDR3 is 16 amino acids.

This chain uses TRBV2 with TRBJ1-5, with D hard to call. Germline lookup yields CDR1 SNHLY and CDR2 FYNNEI. V shed 8 bases and J shed 1 base, with 18 bases lying between them. The CDR3 is made up of 16 amino acids. The DNA of the CDR3 is TGTGCCAGCGTGCTGAGGTCCAGGCAGAGCAATCAGCCCCAGCATTTT. Translating it yields CASVLRSRQSNQPQHF.

This chain uses TRBV6-1 with TRBJ2-7, with TRBD2 identical over 11 bases. The CDR3 covers 14 residues. The V gene's germline CDR1 is MNHNS and CDR2 SASEGT. V lost 6 bases and J lost 5; bases outside the gene matches: 6. The CDR3 coding sequence is TGTGCCAGCAGAATTAGCGGGGGGGCGAACGAGCAGTACGTC. Its translation: CASRISGGANEQYV.

This clonotype was counted many times. V gene TRBV4-2 combines with J gene TRBJ2-3, with 8 bases matching TRBD2. From germline, CDR1 is LGHNA and CDR2 YNFKEQ. The V and J ends lost 4 bases and 0 bases, in that order; junction bases with no gene match: 12. This CDR3 is built from 18 residues. CDR3 DNA sequence: TGTGCCAGCAGCCTATTGGCGGGGGGCCTATCTAGCACAGATACGCAGTATTTT. As protein: CASSLLAGGLSSTDTQYF.

The V and J genes are TRBV6-5 and TRBJ2-5; 7 nucleotides agree with TRBD2. Trimming cost V 0 bases and J 2 bases; bases outside gene matches: 9. The CDR3 is 17 amino acids. CDR1 and CDR2 from the germline V gene are MNHEY and SVGAGI. Written as DNA, the CDR3 is TGTGCCAGCAGTTACTCCCCGAGCGGGACGGATCAAGAGACCCAGTACTTC. This translates into CASSYSPSGTDQETQYF.

CDR3: CASSSEGAYNEQFF. The CDR3 DNA reads TGTGCCAGCAGCAGCGAGGGGGCCTACAATGAGCAGTTCTTC. V usage is TRBV12-3 or TRBV12-4 and J usage is TRBJ2-1, with D perhaps TRBD1 (6 bases). The CDR3 consists of 14 residues. V gave up 6 bases and J gave up 2 bases, with 11 bases separating them.

There are a few counts of this clonotype. The gene calls are TRBV12-3 or TRBV12-4 and TRBJ1-1; D unclear. The germline V and J ends were trimmed by 5 bases and 7 bases, with 14 bases remaining between them. This CDR3 has 13 amino acids. The CDR3 spells CASSPSRVGEAFF. The CDR3 DNA reads TGTGCCAGCAGTCCCTCGCGGGTCGGTGAAGCTTTCTTT.

This clonotype was picked up many times. The chain employs TRBV7-6 and TRBJ1-1, with D possibly matching TRBD1 (6 bases). Germline values: CDR1 SGHVS, CDR2 FNYEAQ. V gave up 1 base and J gave up 0 bases, with 12 bases separating them. The CDR3 is 16 residues long. For the CDR3, the DNA is TGTGCCAGCAGCTTAGGGGTAACAGGGTTGAACACTGAAGCTTTCTTT. This codes for CASSLGVTGLNTEAFF.

In this sample, this clonotype turned up many times. V and J are TRBV14 and TRBJ1-1; the match to TRBD1 covers 9 bases. V trimming: 5 bases; J trimming: 4 bases; junction bases outside the gene matches: 8. CDR1 is SGHDN and CDR2 is FVKESK in the germline V gene. The CDR3 covers 15 residues. The CDR3 DNA reads TGTGCCAGCAGCTCACAGGGGGCGCAGAGCACTGAAGCTTTCTTT. Protein: CASSSQGAQSTEAFF.

This clonotype appeared a few times. The chain links TRBV15 to TRBJ2-1; TRBD2 might be the D (7 bases). The V gene lost 3 bases and the J gene lost 8 bases, with 26 bases spanning the gap. The CDR3 is 18 amino acids. Germline V gene lookup returns CDR1 LNHNV and CDR2 YYDKDF (reference sequence). CDR3 protein: CATSSPRGGVGGLHEQFF. The CDR3 bases are TGTGCCACCAGCAGCCCCCGTGGGGGTGTGGGGGGGCTTCATGAGCAGTTCTTC.

This clonotype was counted many times. The chain joins TRBV7-6 to TRBJ2-7, with D possibly TRBD2 on 5 matching bases. Germline CDR1 reads SGHVS; CDR2 reads FNYEAQ. With 5 bases removed from V and 3 bases from J, the gap between germline ends came to 14 bases. The CDR3 consists of 14 residues. As DNA, the CDR3 is TGTGCCAGCAGCGAAAGGTCGGGGTTCTACGAGCAGTACTTC. It translates to CASSERSGFYEQYF.